The T cell receptor (beta chain) described here comes from a study of ipilimumab plus nivolumab after autologous stem cell transplantation. Study results and caveats: The authors say TCR, Treg and microbiome findings warrant further study.

Note on this clone: Its target is not known.

Starting 14 to 28 days after autologous transplant, ipilimumab 1 mg/kg was given. Patients received nivolumab 3 mg/kg at weeks 1, 4, 7, 10, then fortnightly to week 26. The data were produced by immunoSEQ multiplex PCR, yet TCRdb's version contains in-frame clones alone and is incomplete. The sample includes around 15,000 clones, about 80% of them seen just once. CDR3 length: 16 residues. With 4 bases removed from V and 2 bases from J, the gap between germline ends came to 18 bases. CDR1 and CDR2 (germline): SGDLS, YYNGEE. The sequencing here drew on PBMCs, taken in a trial of ipilimumab plus nivolumab as post-transplant consolidation. The clonotype originates from a male donor with diffuse large B-cell lymphoma. V and J are TRBV9 and TRBJ2-5; no clear D. The CDR3 is CASSTDETNQQETQYF. The CDR3 bases are TGTGCCAGCAGCACCGACGAAACGAACCAGCAAGAGACCCAGTACTTC. Supplemented by reference TRBV9 and TRBJ2-5, the full variable domain reads DSGVTQTPKHLITATGQRVTLRCSPRSGDLSVYWYQQSLDQGLQFLIQYYNGEERAKGNILERFSAQQFPDLHSELNLSSLELGDSALYFCASSTDETNQQETQYFGPGTRLLVL.